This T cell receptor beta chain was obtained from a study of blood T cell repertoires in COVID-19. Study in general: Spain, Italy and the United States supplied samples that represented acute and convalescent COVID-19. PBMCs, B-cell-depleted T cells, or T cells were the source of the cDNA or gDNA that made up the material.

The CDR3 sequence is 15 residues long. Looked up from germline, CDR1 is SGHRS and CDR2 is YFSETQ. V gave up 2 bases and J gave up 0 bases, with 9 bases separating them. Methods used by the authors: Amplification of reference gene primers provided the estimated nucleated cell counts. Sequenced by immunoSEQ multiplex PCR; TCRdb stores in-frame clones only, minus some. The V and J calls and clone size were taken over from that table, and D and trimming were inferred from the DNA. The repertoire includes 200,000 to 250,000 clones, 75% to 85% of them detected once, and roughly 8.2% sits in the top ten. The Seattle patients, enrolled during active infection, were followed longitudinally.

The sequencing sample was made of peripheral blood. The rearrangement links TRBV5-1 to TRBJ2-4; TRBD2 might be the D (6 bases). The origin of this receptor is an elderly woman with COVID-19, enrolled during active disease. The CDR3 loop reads CASSLGTPAKNIQYF. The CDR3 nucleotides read TGCGCCAGCAGCTTAGGGACTCCAGCCAAAAACATTCAGTACTTC.